This T cell receptor (beta chain) was recorded in a study of technical replicates of blood from a handful of donors. Sequencing was performed with immunoSEQ multiplex PCR; in TCRdb, only in-frame clones are kept and a portion is missing. The sample carries more than 90,000 clones, 95% recorded once. Losses at the gene ends were 3 bases for V and 2 bases for J; bases not matched to a gene: 4. There are 16 residues in the CDR3. The germline gives CDR1 LGHNA, CDR2 YNFKEQ. Specimen: T cells isolated from PBMCs. The chain recombines TRBV4-2 with TRBJ2-6; 7 positions match TRBD1. The receptor was derived from a human donor in good health. CDR3 bases: TGTGCCAGCAGCCATTCGACAGGGACTGGGGCCAACGTCCTGACTTTC. The encoded protein is CASSHSTGTGANVLTF.